This T cell receptor (beta chain) was recorded in a study of blood T cell repertoires in COVID-19 (dated by TCRdb to about 2020). As for the study more broadly: Collaborator samples came from the United States, Italy and Spain and covered acute and convalescent phases of COVID-19. The material from the prospective study consisted of cDNA or gDNA derived from T cells, B-cell-depleted T cells, or PBMCs. The dataset comprised deeply sampled blood TCRbeta repertoires from subjects exposed to, actively infected with, or recovered from COVID-19. The repertoires were released in a freely available public database intended as a resource for research on the immune response to SARS-CoV-2. Samples were obtained from the ongoing ImmuneRACE study (first 160 participants) and from about 1,300 subjects provided by 6 global collaborators. The sample metadata nearly always contained a de-identified subject ID, COVID-19 status, age in years and sex. Where available, HLA class I and class II types were obtained from metadata supplied by the sample provider rather than from assay-based typing.

The collaborating institutions used their own protocols to collect whole blood in K2EDTA tubes. For TCRbeta analysis, collaborators shipped samples in one of three forms: frozen whole blood, isolated PBMCs, or DNA extracted from either of those sample types. TCRbeta CDR3 regions were amplified from genomic DNA using the immunoSEQ Assay, a bias-controlled multiplex PCR. The original pipeline was this. The number of nucleated cells in each sample was estimated from the amplification of reference gene primers within the assay. To quantify the absolute abundance of each unique TCRbeta CDR3 rearrangement, sequence reads were collapsed and filtered. For each sample, productive Simpson clonality was calculated by taking the square root of Simpson's diversity index across productive rearrangements. TCRdb retrieved this table from immuneACCESS and kept in-frame rearrangements only. Not all clones are present; in checked studies, unresolved V genes account for under half, and no reason is known for the remainder. The DNA was the basis for D and trimming; V, J and clone size are from that table. This sample is represented by approximately 90,000 clones; more than 65% of them were singletons. The top ten clonotypes cover approximately 10% of the sample.

On this clone: Which antigen it targets is not known. No much larger clone exists at a distance of one base, and base qualities are not known.

What the work shows at the level of the full study, not this receptor alone: The amount of clinical and demographic metadata varied by source and participant and was provided uncurated.

V is cut by 0 bases and J by 0 bases, and the space between the germline ends is 9 bases. The CDR3 sequence holds 15 residues, the cysteine and phenylalanine included. Solely the CDR3 DNA is kept, with 45 bases framed from the first base. CDR1 SGHRS and CDR2 YFSETQ were looked up in the germline V gene. Material: peripheral blood. The source is a man between 65 and 79 years old with acute or convalescent COVID-19. The rearranged segments are TRBV5-1 and TRBJ1-2, and TRBD1 may be the D gene, going by 5 matching bases. The nucleotide sequence reads TGCGCCAGCAGCTTGGGTAACAGGCCTAACTATGGCTACACCTTC. It codes for CASSLGNRPNYGYTF.